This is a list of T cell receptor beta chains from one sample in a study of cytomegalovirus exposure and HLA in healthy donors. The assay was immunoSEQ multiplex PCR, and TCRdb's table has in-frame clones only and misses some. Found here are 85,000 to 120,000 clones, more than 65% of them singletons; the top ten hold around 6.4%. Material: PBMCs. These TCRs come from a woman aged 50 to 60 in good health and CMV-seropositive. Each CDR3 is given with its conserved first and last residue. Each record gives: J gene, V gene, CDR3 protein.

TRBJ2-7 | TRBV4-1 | CASSQTTLRGPVSEQYF
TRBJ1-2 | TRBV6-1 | CASSGDMTGYGYTF
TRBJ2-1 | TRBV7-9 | CASSPKTSGGYNEQFF
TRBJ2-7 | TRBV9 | CASSVGTGPTYEQYF
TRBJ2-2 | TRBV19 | CASSLRTGGASTGELFF
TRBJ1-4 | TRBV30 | CAWNQGQGGLNEKLFF
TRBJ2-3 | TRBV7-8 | CASNVDLAGSTDTQYF
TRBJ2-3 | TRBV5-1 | CASSLDPSGGSTDTQYF
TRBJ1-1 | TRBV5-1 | CASSFTGPGAEAFF
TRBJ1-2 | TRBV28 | CASSSPTGDYGYTF
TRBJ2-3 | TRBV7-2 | CASSWTRSTDTQYF
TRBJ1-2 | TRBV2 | CARRTGDLYGYTF
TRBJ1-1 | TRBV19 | CASSDRGRAAEAFF
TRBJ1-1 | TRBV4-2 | CASSQADRSTEAFF
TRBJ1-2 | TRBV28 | CASSLRGYGYTF
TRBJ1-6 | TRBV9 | CASSLGLSNSPLHF
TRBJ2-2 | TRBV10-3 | CASRDTNTGELFF
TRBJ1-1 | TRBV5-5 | CASSFTGSPLNTEAFF
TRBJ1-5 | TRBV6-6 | CASSYSMRQPQHF
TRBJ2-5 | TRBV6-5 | CASSYSTSLETQYF
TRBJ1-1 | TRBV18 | CASSSPPGRGLGTEAFF
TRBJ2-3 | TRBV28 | CASSPRQSALADTQYF
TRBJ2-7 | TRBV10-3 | CAISNQGLYEQYF
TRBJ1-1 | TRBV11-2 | CASSLEHQVAFF
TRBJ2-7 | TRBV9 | CASSVGTGGVYEQYF
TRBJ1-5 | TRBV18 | CASSPSRGQGGSSQHF
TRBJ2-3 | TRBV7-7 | CASSLGTRPNTDTQYF
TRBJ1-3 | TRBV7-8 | CASSLGDRASRNTIYF
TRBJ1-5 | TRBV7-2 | CASSQGVRQGSQPQHF
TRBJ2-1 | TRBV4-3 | CASSPKRGGLTHEQFF
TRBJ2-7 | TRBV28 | CASSSPFLRDRAYEQYF
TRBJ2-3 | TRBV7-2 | CASSFTSSVGLWPDTQYF
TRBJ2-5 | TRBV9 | CASSVEQGAQETQYF
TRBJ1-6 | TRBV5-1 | CASANGAGGASYNSPLHF
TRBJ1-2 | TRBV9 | CASSVRDRASGYTF
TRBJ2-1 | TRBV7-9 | CASSLYSGTGNYNEQFF
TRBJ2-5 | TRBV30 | CAWSALGQGAGETQYF
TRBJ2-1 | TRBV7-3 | CASSLAGESYNEQFF
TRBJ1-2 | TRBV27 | CASRLTGGFSHYGYTF
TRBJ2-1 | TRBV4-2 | CASSQELYTGQSSYNEQFF
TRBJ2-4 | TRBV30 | CAWSNSRAKNIQYF
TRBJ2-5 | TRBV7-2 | CASRRLGGSFETQYF
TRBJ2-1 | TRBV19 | CASGGQARFNEQFF
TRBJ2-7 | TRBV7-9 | CASSISQAPYEQYF
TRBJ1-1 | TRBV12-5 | CASATGGLNTEAFF
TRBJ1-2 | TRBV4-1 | CASSPPQGLNYGYTF
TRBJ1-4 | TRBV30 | CAWSPLGGTNEKLFF
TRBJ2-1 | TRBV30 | CAWSVRTTDNEQFF
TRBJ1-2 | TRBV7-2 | CASSLAWTASMGYTF